This TCR beta chain is drawn from a study of OX40 agonist ivuxolimab in advanced cancers. Study as a whole: Males comprised approximately 84% of the group, whose mean age was roughly 64 years (range about 20 to 90). Study-wide points: Researchers did not determine the expanded peripheral T cells' antigen specificity.

Concerning this clone: Its antigen is currently unknown.

Patients had blood sampled at baseline and again on cycle 4 day 1 and cycle 7 day 1. The CDR3 consists of 13 residues. Germline V gene data show CDR1 as LGHNA and CDR2 as YNFKEQ. V was clipped by 3 bases and J by 8 bases, with 11 bases between them. Sequenced by immunoSEQ multiplex PCR; TCRdb stores in-frame clones only, minus some. This table has about 39,000 clones, 80% to 95% appearing once. This TCR was sampled from an adult with an advanced solid tumor such as melanoma, head and neck, liver or kidney cancer. V usage is TRBV4-2 and J usage is TRBJ2-1; perhaps D is TRBD1 or TRBD2 (5 bases each). The sequencing used CD4+ or CD8+ T cells sorted from blood, collected in a trial of the OX40 agonist ivuxolimab. The CDR3: CASSQTLGDEQFF. CDR3 bases: TGTGCCAGCAGCCAGACCTTGGGGGATGAGCAGTTCTTC.